What follows are 15 T cell receptor beta chains derived from one specimen sequenced in a study of blood T cell repertoires in COVID-19. Produced via immunoSEQ multiplex PCR; TCRdb's table is partial and in-frame only. The data contain fewer than 350,000 clones, around 81% of them seen just once; the ten biggest clones take up around 2.9%. Sequencing input: peripheral blood. Receptors originate from an older woman with active or convalescent COVID-19.

This chain joins TRBV27 and TRBJ2-3, with 7 bases aligning to TRBD2. V shed 3 bases, J shed 0 bases, and the junction held 3 bases outside the gene matches. The V gene's germline CDR1 is MNHEY and CDR2 SMNVEV (reference sequence). CDR3 size: 15 residues. The DNA for the CDR3 is TGTGCCAGCAGTTTGGGGGGGACTAGCACAGATACGCAGTATTTT. Encoded protein: CASSLGGTSTDTQYF.

This clone was seen a handful of times. CDR3 sequence (DNA): TGTGCCAGCAGCAGGGAGGGCGGGAGCTCCTACGAGCAGTACTTC. Encoded protein: CASSREGGSSYEQYF. This chain uses TRBV3-1 (or the pseudogene TRBV3-2) with TRBJ2-7; 7 positions match TRBD2. In germline, CDR1 is LGHDT, CDR2 YNNKEL (reference sequence). V lost 5 bases and J lost 0; bases outside the gene matches: 7. The CDR3 consists of 15 residues.

The chain combines TRBV9 with TRBJ1-1, with 9 bases matching TRBD1. The J segment lost 0 bases and the V segment lost 3 bases, leaving 3 bases of the junction unmatched. CDR1 and CDR2 (germline): SGDLS, YYNGEE. CDR3 length equals 15 residues. DNA for the CDR3: TGTGCCAGCAGCGAGGGACAGGGTATGAACACTGAAGCTTTCTTT. It is translated as CASSEGQGMNTEAFF.

The chain joins TRBV5-1 to TRBJ1-5; the D gene is possibly TRBD1 (5 bases). The germline gives CDR1 SGHRS, CDR2 YFSETQ. V shed 0 bases and J shed 1 base, with 11 bases lying between them. CDR3 length: 16 amino acids. Written as DNA, the CDR3 is TGCGCCAGCAGCTTGGGGGGCAGGGAAAGCAATCAGCCCCAGCATTTT. It translates to CASSLGGRESNQPQHF.

This sequence joins TRBV6-2 or TRBV6-3 and TRBJ2-1; 10 nucleotides match TRBD1. This CDR3 has 15 amino acids. The germline V gene has CDR1 MNHEY and CDR2 SVGEGT. With V trimmed by 3 bases and J by 8 bases, 7 bases remained unmatched. The CDR3 nucleotides read TGTGCCAGCAGTTATTTAGGGACAGGGGCTGATGAGCAGTTCTTC. It translates to CASSYLGTGADEQFF.

This chain links TRBV5-6 with TRBJ2-4; no firm D call. CDR3 size: 14 residues. Trimming left V 3 bases short and J 10 bases short, with 17 bases between. Germline-derived CDR1 and CDR2 are SGHDT and YYEEEE. The CDR3 reads CASSSPGTQWIQYF. The DNA of the CDR3 is TGTGCCAGCAGCTCACCAGGCACCCAATGGATTCAGTACTTC.

The chain couples TRBV28 to TRBJ2-7, with TRBD1 matching over 9 bases. The J segment lost 4 bases and the V segment lost 4 bases, leaving 8 bases of the junction unmatched. The CDR3 has 15 amino acids. The germline CDR1 and CDR2 sequences are MDHEN and SYDVKM. The CDR3 sequence is CASSSRGTGTYEQYF. DNA of the CDR3: TGTGCCAGCAGTTCAAGGGGGACAGGGACTTACGAGCAGTACTTC.

The chain is built from TRBV11-2 and TRBJ1-2, with 8 bases aligning to TRBD1. Germline V gene data show CDR1 as SGHAT and CDR2 as FQNNGV. The CDR3 length is 15 residues. Germline trimming cut 5 bases from V and 5 bases from J; bases unmatched to any gene: 10. DNA for the CDR3: TGTGCCAGCAGCCCGACAGGGGTGGTCAGGTATGGCTACACCTTC. This sequence encodes CASSPTGVVRYGYTF.

The chain uses TRBV4-3 and TRBJ2-7, with a weak D call TRBD2 (7 bases). The V gene's germline CDR1 is LGHNA and CDR2 YSLEER. The CDR3 length is 15 residues. V was cut by 0 bases and J by 3 bases, with 12 bases left in between. The CDR3 loop reads CASSQDRGAYYEQYF. In nucleotides, the CDR3 is TGCGCCAGCAGCCAAGATCGGGGGGCGTACTACGAGCAGTACTTC.

This clone has only a few counts. V is TRBV7-6 and J is TRBJ1-1, with D possibly TRBD1 on 6 matching bases. Germline CDR1 and CDR2: SGHVS and FNYEAQ. The CDR3 extends over 18 amino acids. V lost 5 bases and J 3 bases, leaving 25 bases between the germline ends. The CDR3 spells CASSPGTLLIPKDTEAFF. For the CDR3, the DNA is TGTGCCAGCAGCCCCGGGACACTTTTGATTCCCAAGGACACTGAAGCTTTCTTT.

The chain employs TRBV3-1 (or the pseudogene TRBV3-2) and TRBJ1-6; TRBD1 is a possible D gene (6 bases). V shed 1 base and J shed 8 bases, with 15 bases lying between them. The CDR3 has 16 amino acids. Germline loops: CDR1 LGHDT, CDR2 YNNKEL (reference sequence). This CDR3 is CASSQGLRGGYSPLHF. CDR3 DNA sequence: TGTGCCAGCAGCCAAGGACTTCGCGGGGGCTATTCACCCCTCCACTTT.

The J gene is TRBJ2-1, the V gene TRBV6-5; TRBD1 matches at 8 bases. The CDR3 runs to 13 residues. With V trimmed by 4 bases and J by 10 bases, 6 bases remained unmatched. Germline loops: CDR1 MNHEY, CDR2 SVGAGI. The CDR3 spells CASSLTGDGEQFF. CDR3 DNA: TGTGCCAGCAGTTTGACAGGGGATGGGGAGCAGTTCTTC.

This chain uses TRBV5-1 with TRBJ1-1, with TRBD1 matching 10 bases. The germline gives CDR1 SGHRS, CDR2 YFSETQ. V was clipped by 3 bases and J by 4 bases; unmatched bases: 0. CDR3 length: 13 residues. As DNA, the CDR3 is TGCGCCAGCAGCTGGGACAGGGGCACTGAAGCTTTCTTT. Its protein product is CASSWDRGTEAFF.

The rearrangement joins TRBV5-4 to TRBJ1-1; D is perhaps TRBD1 (6 bases). This CDR3 region has 16 residues. Per germline, CDR1 SGHNT and CDR2 YYREEE (reference sequence). With 1 base removed from V and 4 bases from J, the gap between germline ends came to 17 bases. The CDR3 bases are TGTGCCAGCAGCTTGCGAGACAGGTTGCGGGCCACTGAAGCTTTCTTT. Protein sequence: CASSLRDRLRATEAFF.

DNA of the CDR3: TGTGCCAGTAGTGACAGGGGGCGAACAGATACGCAGTATTTT. Translation: CASSDRGRTDTQYF. The chain employs TRBV19 and TRBJ2-3, with TRBD1 matching 10 bases. CDR3 length equals 14 residues. V lost 5 bases to trimming and J lost 3 bases; unmatched junction nucleotides: 2. Germline loops: CDR1 LNHDA, CDR2 SQIVND (reference sequence). Together with reference TRBV19 and TRBJ2-3, the CDR3 gives the full variable domain: DGGITQSPKYLFRKEGQNVTLSCEQNLNHDAMYWYRQDPGQGLRLIYYSQIVNDFQKGDIAEGYSVSREKKESFPLTVTSAQKNPTAFYLCASSDRGRTDTQYFGPGTRLTVL.